This T cell receptor (beta chain) was identified during a study of human T cells and chemical hapten exposure. Time point reported: pre-sensitization, week 0. Specified treatment: therapeutic diphenylcyclopropenone sensitization with weekly scalp DPC. This clonotype was counted at least ten times. Each CDR3 protein gets one entry after TCRdb re-called the RACE reads with MiXCR. The table includes fewer than 350,000 distinct CDR3 sequences, over 7.5% detected once. The CDR3 runs to 13 residues. V dropped 3 bases and J dropped 4; count of bases not matched to a gene: 5. Germline CDR1 and CDR2: DFQATT and SNEGSKA (reference sequence).

The chain carries TRBV20-1 and TRBJ1-1, with 7 bases that match TRBD1. The sequence came from a man aged 18 to 30 with alopecia areata. Some clones in this sample may be carry-over from other donors' samples. The sequencing used whole blood, collected in connection with sensitization to the hapten diphenylcyclopropenone (DPC). The CDR3 spells CSASPRQGTEAFF. CDR3 bases: TGCAGTGCTAGCCCGAGACAGGGCACTGAAGCTTTCTTT.